These 10 T cell receptor beta chains share one sample of origin, sequenced in a study of T cell repertoires in cytomegalovirus infection. TCRdb redid the calling of the reads with MiXCR, one entry per CDR3 protein. This sample has 310,000 or so distinct CDR3 sequences; roughly 9.3% occur once, and the top ten carry less than 3%. Sequences were obtained from PBMCs. These receptors all stem from a human donor in good health (CMV status not recorded). Some clones in this sample may be carry-over from other donors' samples.

This clonotype came up many times. The CDR3 here is CASSHRDRGEQETQYF. The DNA for the CDR3 is TGTGCCAGCAGCCATCGGGACAGGGGGGAGCAAGAGACCCAGTACTTC. The chain links TRBV3-1 to TRBJ2-5; 11 positions agree with TRBD1. The J segment lost 2 bases and the V segment lost 3 bases, leaving 5 bases of the junction unmatched. This CDR3 is 16 amino acids long. Germline CDR1 is LGHDT and CDR2 is YNNKEL (reference sequence).

This clonotype was seen many times. This chain uses TRBV12-3 or TRBV12-4 with TRBJ2-1; the D gene is possibly TRBD2 (7 bases). This CDR3 is built from 14 residues. Trimming removed 4 bases at V and 9 bases at J, with 16 bases between. The CDR3 region has the DNA TGTGCCAGCAGTTCGGGCGGGGGCCGCGGTGAGCAGTTCTTC. It specifies CASSSGGGRGEQFF.

The chain links TRBV5-6 to TRBJ2-7, with TRBD2 matching over 8 bases. The germline V gene encodes CDR1 SGHDT and CDR2 YYEEEE. This CDR3 has 16 residues. Trimming cost V 3 bases and J 3 bases; bases outside gene matches: 11. The CDR3 reads CASSSFSGAGGYEQYV. DNA of the CDR3: TGTGCCAGCAGCTCCTTCTCAGGTGCGGGAGGCTACGAGCAGTACGTC.

Many counts were recorded for this clonotype. This CDR3 is CASSSPVSGGAKFF. The CDR3 DNA sequence: TGTGCCAGCAGCTCACCCGTGAGCGGGGGGGCGAAGTTCTTC. This sequence joins TRBV6-1 and TRBJ2-1, with 10 positions matching TRBD2. V lost 6 bases and J lost 14; bases outside the gene matches: 13. CDR3 length: 14 amino acids. Germline assignment: CDR1 MNHNS and CDR2 SASEGT.

This clonotype was seen many times. CDR3 in DNA: TGCAGTGCTAGGGACAGGGGTGTGCATGAGCAGTTCTTC. Its protein is CSARDRGVHEQFF. V gene TRBV20-1 combines with J gene TRBJ2-1; the match to TRBD1 covers 9 bases. Germline values: CDR1 DFQATT, CDR2 SNEGSKA (reference sequence). Trimming cost V 3 bases and J 8 bases; bases outside gene matches: 5. The CDR3 is 13 amino acids.

This clonotype has ten or more counts. The gene calls are TRBV7-6 and TRBJ2-7, with D tentatively TRBD2 (6 bases). Trimming removed 1 base at V and 3 bases at J, with 13 bases between. This CDR3 has 15 amino acids. Germline values: CDR1 SGHVS, CDR2 FNYEAQ. The CDR3 nucleotides are TGTGCCAGCAGCTTAGAAGGAGGGGCCCTCTACGAGCAGTACTTC. Its protein is CASSLEGGALYEQYF.

This clonotype was detected many times. V gene TRBV28 combines with J gene TRBJ1-4, with D possibly matching TRBD1 (5 bases). In germline, CDR1 is MDHEN, CDR2 SYDVKM. V lost 6 bases, J lost 3 bases, and 11 bases lay in between. The CDR3 is 14 amino acids. This CDR3 is CASSLSGANEKLFF. CDR3 sequence (DNA): TGTGCCAGCAGCCTGTCGGGGGCTAATGAAAAACTGTTTTTT.

This clonotype has ten or more counts. The chain recombines TRBV12-3 or TRBV12-4 with TRBJ2-5, with unresolved D. CDR3 size: 13 residues. The ends were cut back, 8 bases at V and 2 bases at J, with 12 bases in the middle. Here the CDR3 reads CASRSAFQETQYF. The CDR3 nucleotides read TGTGCCAGCCGTTCAGCCTTTCAAGAGACCCAGTACTTC.

This clonotype appeared many times. This chain connects TRBV10-2 to TRBJ2-7; TRBD1 agrees at 8 bases. Unmatched junction bases numbered 8, after V lost 5 bases and J lost 2 bases. Germline assignment: CDR1 WSHSY and CDR2 SAAADI. The CDR3 extends over 15 amino acids. This CDR3 reads CASSPSATGAYEQYF. CDR3 bases: TGCGCCAGCAGTCCTTCAGCGACAGGGGCCTACGAGCAGTACTTC.

This clonotype was picked up many times. The J gene is TRBJ2-5, the V gene TRBV6-5, with unresolved D. V lost 2 bases and J 3 bases, leaving 16 bases between the germline ends. CDR1 and CDR2 from the germline V gene are MNHEY and SVGAGI. CDR3 size: 16 residues. The CDR3 DNA is TGTGCCAGCAGTTACCGCCTTCAGGTTATGAAAGAGACCCAGTACTTC. This encodes CASSYRLQVMKETQYF.